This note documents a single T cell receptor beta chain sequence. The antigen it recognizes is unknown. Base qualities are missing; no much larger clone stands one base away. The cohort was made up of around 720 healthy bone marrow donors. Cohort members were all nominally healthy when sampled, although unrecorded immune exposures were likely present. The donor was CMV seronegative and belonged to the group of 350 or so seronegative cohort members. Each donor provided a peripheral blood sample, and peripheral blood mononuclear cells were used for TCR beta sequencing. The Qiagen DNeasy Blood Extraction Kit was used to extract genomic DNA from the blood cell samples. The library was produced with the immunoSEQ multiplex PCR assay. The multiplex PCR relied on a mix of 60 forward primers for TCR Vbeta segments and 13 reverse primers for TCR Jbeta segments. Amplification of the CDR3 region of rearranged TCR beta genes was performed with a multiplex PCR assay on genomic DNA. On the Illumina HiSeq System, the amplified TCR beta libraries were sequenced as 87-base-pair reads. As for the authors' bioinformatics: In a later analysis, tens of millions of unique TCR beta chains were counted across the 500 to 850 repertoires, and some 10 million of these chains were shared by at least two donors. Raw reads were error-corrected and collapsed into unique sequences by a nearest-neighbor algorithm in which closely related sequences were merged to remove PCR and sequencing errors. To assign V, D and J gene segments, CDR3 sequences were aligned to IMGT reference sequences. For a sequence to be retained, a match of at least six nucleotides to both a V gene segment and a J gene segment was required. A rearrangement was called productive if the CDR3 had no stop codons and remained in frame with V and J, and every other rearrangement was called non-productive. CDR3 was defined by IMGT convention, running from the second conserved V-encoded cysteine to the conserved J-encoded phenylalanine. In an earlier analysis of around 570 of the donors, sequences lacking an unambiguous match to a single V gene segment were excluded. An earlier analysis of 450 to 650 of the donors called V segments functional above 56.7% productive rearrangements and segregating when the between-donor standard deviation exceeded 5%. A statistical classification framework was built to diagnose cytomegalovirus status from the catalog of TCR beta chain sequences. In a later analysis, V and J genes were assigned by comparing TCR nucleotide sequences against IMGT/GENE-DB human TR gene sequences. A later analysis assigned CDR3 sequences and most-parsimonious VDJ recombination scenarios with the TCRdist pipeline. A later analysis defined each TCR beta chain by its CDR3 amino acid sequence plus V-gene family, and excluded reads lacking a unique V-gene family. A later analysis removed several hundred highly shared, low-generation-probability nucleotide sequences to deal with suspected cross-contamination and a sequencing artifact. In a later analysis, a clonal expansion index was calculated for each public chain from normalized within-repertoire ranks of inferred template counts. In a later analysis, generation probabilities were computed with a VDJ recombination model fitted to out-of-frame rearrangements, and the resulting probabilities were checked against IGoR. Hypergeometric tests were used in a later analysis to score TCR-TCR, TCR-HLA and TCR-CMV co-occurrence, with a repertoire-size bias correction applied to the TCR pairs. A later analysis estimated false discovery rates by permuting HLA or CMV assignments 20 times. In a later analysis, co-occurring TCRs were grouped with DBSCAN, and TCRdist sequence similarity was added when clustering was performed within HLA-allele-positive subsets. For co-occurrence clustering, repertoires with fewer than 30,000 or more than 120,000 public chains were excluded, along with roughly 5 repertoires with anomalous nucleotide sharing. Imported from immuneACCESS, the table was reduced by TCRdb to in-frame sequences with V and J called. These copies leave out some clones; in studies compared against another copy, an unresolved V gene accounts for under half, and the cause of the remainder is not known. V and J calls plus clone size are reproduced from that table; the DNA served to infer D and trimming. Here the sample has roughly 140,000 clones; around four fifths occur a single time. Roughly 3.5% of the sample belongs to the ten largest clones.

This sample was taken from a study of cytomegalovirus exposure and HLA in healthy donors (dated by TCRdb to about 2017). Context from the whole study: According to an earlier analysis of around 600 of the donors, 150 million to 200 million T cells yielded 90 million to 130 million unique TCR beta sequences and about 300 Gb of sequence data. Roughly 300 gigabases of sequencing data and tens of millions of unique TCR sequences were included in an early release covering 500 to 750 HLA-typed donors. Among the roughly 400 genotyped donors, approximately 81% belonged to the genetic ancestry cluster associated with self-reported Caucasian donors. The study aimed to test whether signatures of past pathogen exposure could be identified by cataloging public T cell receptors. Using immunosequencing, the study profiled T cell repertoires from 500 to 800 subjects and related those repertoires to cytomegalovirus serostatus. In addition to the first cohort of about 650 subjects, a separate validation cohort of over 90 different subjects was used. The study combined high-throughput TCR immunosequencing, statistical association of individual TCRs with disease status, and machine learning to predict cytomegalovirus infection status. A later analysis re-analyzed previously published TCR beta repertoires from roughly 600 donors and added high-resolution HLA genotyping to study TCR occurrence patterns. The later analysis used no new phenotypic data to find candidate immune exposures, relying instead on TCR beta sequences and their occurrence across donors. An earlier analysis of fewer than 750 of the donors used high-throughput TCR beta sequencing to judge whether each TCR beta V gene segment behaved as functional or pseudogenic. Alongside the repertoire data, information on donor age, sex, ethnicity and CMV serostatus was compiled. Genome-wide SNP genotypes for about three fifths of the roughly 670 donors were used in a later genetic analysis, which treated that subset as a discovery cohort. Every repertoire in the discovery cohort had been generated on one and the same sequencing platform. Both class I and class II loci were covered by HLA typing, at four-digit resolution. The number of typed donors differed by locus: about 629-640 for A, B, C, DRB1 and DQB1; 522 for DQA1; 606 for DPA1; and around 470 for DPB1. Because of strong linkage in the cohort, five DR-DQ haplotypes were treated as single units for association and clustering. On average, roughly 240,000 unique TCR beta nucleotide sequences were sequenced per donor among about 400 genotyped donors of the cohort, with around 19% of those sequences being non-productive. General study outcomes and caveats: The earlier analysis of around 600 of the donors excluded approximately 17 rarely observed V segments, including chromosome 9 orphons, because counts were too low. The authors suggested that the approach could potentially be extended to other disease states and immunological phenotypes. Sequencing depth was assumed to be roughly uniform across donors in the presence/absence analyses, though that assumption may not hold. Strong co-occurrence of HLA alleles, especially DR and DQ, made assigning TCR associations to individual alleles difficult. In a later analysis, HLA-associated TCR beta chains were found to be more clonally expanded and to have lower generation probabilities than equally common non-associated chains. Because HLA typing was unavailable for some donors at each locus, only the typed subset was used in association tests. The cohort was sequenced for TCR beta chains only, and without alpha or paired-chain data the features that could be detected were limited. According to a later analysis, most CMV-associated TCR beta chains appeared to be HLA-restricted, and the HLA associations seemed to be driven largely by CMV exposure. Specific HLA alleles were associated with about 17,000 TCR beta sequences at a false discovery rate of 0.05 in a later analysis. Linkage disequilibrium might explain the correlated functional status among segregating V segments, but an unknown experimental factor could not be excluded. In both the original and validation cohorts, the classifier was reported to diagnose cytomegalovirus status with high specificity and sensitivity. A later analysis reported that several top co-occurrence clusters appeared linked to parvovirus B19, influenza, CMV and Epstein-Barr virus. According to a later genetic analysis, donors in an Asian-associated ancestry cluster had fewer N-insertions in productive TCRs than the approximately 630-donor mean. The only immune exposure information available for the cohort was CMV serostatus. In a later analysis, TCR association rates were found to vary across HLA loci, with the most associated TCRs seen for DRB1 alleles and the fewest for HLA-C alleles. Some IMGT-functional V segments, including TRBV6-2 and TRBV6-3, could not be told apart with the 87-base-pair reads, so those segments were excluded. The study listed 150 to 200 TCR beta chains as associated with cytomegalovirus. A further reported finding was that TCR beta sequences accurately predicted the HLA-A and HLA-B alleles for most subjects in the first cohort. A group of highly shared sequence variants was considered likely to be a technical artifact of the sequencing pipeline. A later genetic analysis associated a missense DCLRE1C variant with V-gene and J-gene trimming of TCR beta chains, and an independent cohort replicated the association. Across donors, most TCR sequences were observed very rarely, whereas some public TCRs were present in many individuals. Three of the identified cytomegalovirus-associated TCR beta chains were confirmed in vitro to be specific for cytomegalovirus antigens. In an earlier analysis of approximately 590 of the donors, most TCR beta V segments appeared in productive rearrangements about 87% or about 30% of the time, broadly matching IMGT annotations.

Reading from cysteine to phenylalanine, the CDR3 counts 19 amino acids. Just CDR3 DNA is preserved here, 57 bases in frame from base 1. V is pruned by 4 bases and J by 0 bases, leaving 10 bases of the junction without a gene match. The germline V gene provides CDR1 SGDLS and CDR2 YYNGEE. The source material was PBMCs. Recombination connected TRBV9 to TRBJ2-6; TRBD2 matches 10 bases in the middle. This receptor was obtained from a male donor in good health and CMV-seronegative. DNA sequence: TGTGCCAGCAGCTACACTACTAGCGGGATACTCTCTGGGGCCAACGTCCTGACTTTC. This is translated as CASSYTTSGILSGANVLTF. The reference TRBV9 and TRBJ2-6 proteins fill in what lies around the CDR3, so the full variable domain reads DSGVTQTPKHLITATGQRVTLRCSPRSGDLSVYWYQQSLDQGLQFLIQYYNGEERAKGNILERFSAQQFPDLHSELNLSSLELGDSALYFCASSYTTSGILSGANVLTFGAGSRLTVL.